Described below is a single T cell receptor beta chain sequence and its context. In assigning cohorts, the study relied on participant-reported clinical history. This entry belongs to a study of blood T cell repertoires in COVID-19. At the level of the study: PBMCs, B-cell-depleted T cells, or T cells were the source of the cDNA or gDNA that made up the material.

From germline, CDR1 is SGHNT and CDR2 YYREEE (reference sequence). Trimming at V came to 2 bases and at J to 4 bases, leaving 7 bases not matched to a gene. The CDR3 is 15 amino acids. Using immunoSEQ multiplex PCR, the repertoire was profiled, and TCRdb retains in-frame clones only, with some absent. This table has 200,000 to 250,000 clones, 83% appearing once. V usage is TRBV5-4 and J usage is TRBJ2-5; 8 nucleotides line up with TRBD1. This sequence was found in a woman between 50 and 59 years old who had been exposed to COVID-19. The sequencing sample was made of PBMCs or T cells enriched from blood (not recorded which). The DNA for the CDR3 is TGTGCCAGCAGCTTAGGGAGCAGGGGGCGAGAGACCCAGTACTTC. It translates to CASSLGSRGRETQYF.